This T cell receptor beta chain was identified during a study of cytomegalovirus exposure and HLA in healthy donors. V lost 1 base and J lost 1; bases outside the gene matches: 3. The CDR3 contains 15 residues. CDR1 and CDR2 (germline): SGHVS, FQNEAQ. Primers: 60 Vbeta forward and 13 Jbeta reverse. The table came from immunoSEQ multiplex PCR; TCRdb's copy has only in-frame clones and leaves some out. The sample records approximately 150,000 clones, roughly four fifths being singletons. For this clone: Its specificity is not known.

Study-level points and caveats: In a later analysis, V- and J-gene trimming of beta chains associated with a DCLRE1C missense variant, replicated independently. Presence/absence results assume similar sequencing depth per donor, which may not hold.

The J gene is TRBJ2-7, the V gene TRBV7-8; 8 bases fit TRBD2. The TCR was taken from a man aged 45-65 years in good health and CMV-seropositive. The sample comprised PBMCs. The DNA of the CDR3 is TGTGCCAGCAGCTTAGGTAGCGGGACTTCCTACGAGCAGTACTTC. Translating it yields CASSLGSGTSYEQYF.